Following are 27 T cell receptor beta chains from one sample sequenced in a study of neurological immune-mediated disorders. TCRdb re-called the 5' RACE reads through MiXCR, storing one row per CDR3 protein. The table includes 25,000 to 30,000 distinct CDR3 sequences, more than 10% detected once. Source material: PBMCs. Receptors originate from a man between 60 and 75 years old in good health.

In this sample, this clonotype turned up many times. The rearrangement joins TRBV28 to TRBJ2-3, with 14 nucleotides matching TRBD2. This CDR3 is 15 amino acids long. Trimming took 6 bases from V and 4 from J; bases not matched to a gene: 3. Germline-derived CDR1 and CDR2 are MDHEN and SYDVKM. The CDR3 loop is CASRPTSGGADTQYF. As DNA, the CDR3 is TGTGCCAGCAGGCCGACTAGCGGGGGGGCAGATACGCAGTATTTT.

The rearrangement joins TRBV28 to TRBJ1-1; D remains unclear. The CDR3 covers 13 residues. V gave up 2 bases and J gave up 7 bases, with 11 bases separating them. The germline V gene encodes CDR1 MDHEN and CDR2 SYDVKM. The CDR3 loop is CASSLSGLFEAFF. The CDR3 nucleotides read TGTGCCAGCAGTTTAAGCGGGTTGTTTGAAGCTTTCTTT.

This clonotype has a count of ten or more. The gene calls are TRBV20-1 and TRBJ1-5, with D perhaps TRBD1 (5 bases). V was clipped by 3 bases and J by 6 bases, with 12 bases between them. In germline, CDR1 is DFQATT, CDR2 SNEGSKA (reference sequence). The CDR3 has 13 residues. The CDR3 here is CSASQGEVQPQHF. CDR3 DNA sequence: TGCAGTGCTAGCCAGGGTGAGGTTCAGCCCCAGCATTTT.

This clonotype appeared a few times. The chain links TRBV10-3 to TRBJ2-1; D is perhaps TRBD1 or TRBD2 (6 bases each). Trimming pared 4 bases from V and 7 bases from J, leaving 23 bases between. This CDR3 is built from 17 residues. The germline V gene has CDR1 ENHRY and CDR2 SYGVKD. For the CDR3, the DNA is TGTGCCATCAGTGCCTCGGGCTCCGGGGGCAGGGTAAATGAGCAGTTCTTC. Translating it yields CAISASGSGGRVNEQFF.

There are many counts of this clonotype. V usage is TRBV7-2 and J usage is TRBJ1-2; D call uncertain. This CDR3 is 13 amino acids long. CDR1 is SGHTA, CDR2 FQGNSA, per germline. Trimming pared 0 bases from V and 3 bases from J, leaving 5 bases between. CDR3 protein: CASSLALDYGYTF. The CDR3 DNA reads TGTGCCAGCAGCTTAGCGCTTGACTATGGCTACACCTTC. The full variable domain, rest sourced from reference TRBV7-2 and TRBJ1-2, is GAGVSQSPSNKVTEKGKDVELRCDPISGHTALYWYRQSLGQGLEFLIYFQGNSAPDKSGLPSDRFSAERTGGSVSTLTIQRTQQEDSAVYLCASSLALDYGYTFGSGTRLTVV.

This clonotype was counted ten times or more. Here the CDR3 DNA reads TGCGCCAGCAGCGTCGACAGTCCTAACTATGGCTACACCTTC. Amino acid sequence: CASSVDSPNYGYTF. This chain connects TRBV5-1 to TRBJ1-2, with D maybe TRBD1 (5 bases). The CDR3 has 14 residues. Trimming took 4 bases from V and 0 from J, leaving 10 bases between them. Germline CDR1 SGHRS, CDR2 YFSETQ.

The chain carries TRBV20-1 and TRBJ1-2, with TRBD1 identical over 8 bases. CDR1 and CDR2 from the germline V gene are DFQATT and SNEGSKA (reference sequence). The ends lost 7 bases at V and 7 bases at J; junction bases unmatched: 14. The CDR3 sequence is 14 residues long. The CDR3 bases are TGCAGTGAACAGGGGGGGACAGGCCCTACTGGCTACACCTTC. Translation gives CSEQGGTGPTGYTF.

The sample holds many counts of this clonotype. The chain recombines TRBV20-1 with TRBJ2-3; D remains unclear. V dropped 0 bases and J dropped 0 bases, with 10 bases sitting between them. The CDR3 extends over 15 amino acids. Germline loops: CDR1 DFQATT, CDR2 SNEGSKA (reference sequence). The CDR3 sequence is CSARDYIGSTDTQYF. DNA for the CDR3: TGCAGTGCTAGAGATTATATAGGCAGCACAGATACGCAGTATTTT.

The gene calls are TRBV6-1 and TRBJ2-1; no firm D call. The CDR3 has 10 residues. The germline V gene encodes CDR1 MNHNS and CDR2 SASEGT. V lost 7 bases and J lost 9, with 7 bases in between. CDR3 region: CASKGFEQFF. The CDR3 DNA sequence: TGTGCCAGCAAGGGTTTTGAGCAGTTCTTC.

This clonotype occurred many times. V usage is TRBV6-6 and J usage is TRBJ1-4, with 7 nucleotides matching TRBD1. CDR1 MNHNY and CDR2 SVGAGI come from the germline V gene (reference sequence). After removal of 7 bases from V and 2 bases from J, the junction contained 4 bases not matched to a gene. The CDR3 length is 14 residues. CDR3 DNA: TGTGCCAGCAATACCAGGGGGACTAATGAAAAACTGTTTTTT. It specifies CASNTRGTNEKLFF.

This clonotype has just one count. With a much larger clone just one base away, this may be a read error. The rearrangement uses TRBV5-5 and TRBJ1-5, with no clear D. The CDR3 is 13 amino acids. The germline V gene has CDR1 SGHKS and CDR2 YYEKEE (reference sequence). The chain's CDR3 is CASSLHSNQPRHF. Written as DNA, the CDR3 is TGTGCCAGCAGCTTGCATAGCAATCAGCCCCGGCATTTT.

Ten or more counts support this clonotype. The chain has TRBV27 and TRBJ1-1; unclear D gene. CDR3 length: 15 amino acids. V was cut by 0 bases and J by 0 bases, with 8 bases left in between. Germline assignment: CDR1 MNHEY and CDR2 SMNVEV (reference sequence). CDR3 protein: CASSLSLRMNTEAFF. DNA of the CDR3: TGTGCCAGCAGTTTATCGCTACGGATGAACACTGAAGCTTTCTTT.

The table lists this clonotype with a few counts. The gene calls are TRBV7-8 and TRBJ2-1; D call uncertain. The CDR3 is 15 residues long. Germline V CDR1 and CDR2: SGHVS, FQNEAQ. Trimming shortened V by 1 base and J by 3 bases, and 10 bases separated the two germline ends. The DNA for the CDR3 is TGTGCCAGCAGCTTAGTTTTGTCAGACTACAATGAGCAGTTCTTC. This translates into CASSLVLSDYNEQFF.

This clonotype was seen repeatedly, ten times or more. The CDR3 nucleotides read TGTGCCAGCAGTTCTTCACCTTTAAACTATGGCTACACCTTC. Translating gives CASSSSPLNYGYTF. The chain is built from TRBV28 and TRBJ1-2; the D is unclear. CDR3 length: 14 amino acids. Per germline, CDR1 MDHEN and CDR2 SYDVKM. Between the trimmed V and J ends, which lost 4 bases and 2 bases, there was a span of 11 bases.

This clonotype qualifies as medium-sized. The V gene is TRBV20-1, the J gene TRBJ1-5; D is ambiguous. CDR1 is DFQATT and CDR2 is SNEGSKA in the germline V gene (reference sequence). This CDR3 is 14 amino acids long. V was cut by 6 bases and J by 6 bases, with 18 bases left in between. CDR3 bases: TGCAGTGCCATAGACGGGGAAGCGAGTCAGCCCCAGCATTTT. This gives the protein CSAIDGEASQPQHF.

This clonotype was observed many times. This clone may be a read error of a much larger clone one base away. The genes are TRBV11-3 and TRBJ2-1, with no clear D. CDR1 SGHNT and CDR2 YENEEA come from the germline V gene. CDR3 length equals 13 residues. V was clipped by 2 bases and J by 4 bases, with 6 bases between them. The CDR3 sequence: CASSLQAYNEQFF. Written as DNA, the CDR3 is TGTGCCAGCAGCTTACAGGCGTACAATGAGCAGTTCTTC.

This clonotype has at least ten counts. The chain carries TRBV7-3 and TRBJ1-1; weak D call: TRBD1 (5 bases). CDR3 length equals 14 residues. Germline CDR1 reads SGHTA; CDR2 reads FQGTGA. The V and J ends lost 1 base and 1 base respectively, with 7 bases between them. The CDR3 bases are TGTGCCAGCAGCTTAAAGGGACCGAACACTGAAGCTTTCTTT. This encodes CASSLKGPNTEAFF. The full variable domain, in which reference TRBV7-3 and TRBJ1-1 provide the parts outside the CDR3, is GAGVSQTPSNKVTEKGKYVELRCDPISGHTALYWYRQSLGQGPEFLIYFQGTGAADDSGLPNDRFFAVRPEGSVSTLKIQRTERGDSAVYLCASSLKGPNTEAFFGQGTRLTVV.

In its sample, this clonotype is medium-sized. The chain recombines TRBV4-2 with TRBJ2-5; D is unclear. The V gene lost 0 bases and the J gene lost 1 base, with 6 bases spanning the gap. The CDR3 runs 14 residues. Germline V gene sequence: CDR1 LGHNA, CDR2 YNFKEQ. The CDR3 DNA reads TGTGCCAGCAGCCAAGAAGGAGCCCAAGAGACCCAGTACTTC. Its protein product is CASSQEGAQETQYF.

This clonotype was detected ten times or more. J is TRBJ2-7 and V is TRBV20-1; no reliable D call. CDR1 and CDR2 (germline): DFQATT, SNEGSKA (reference sequence). V dropped 4 bases and J dropped 2 bases, with 6 bases sitting between them. This CDR3 is built from 11 residues. Here the CDR3 DNA reads TGCAGTGCTATGCAGACCTACGAGCAGTACTTC. This translates into CSAMQTYEQYF.

This clonotype showed up many times. The chain carries TRBV5-1 and TRBJ2-6; D remains ambiguous. The germline V and J ends were trimmed by 5 bases and 0 bases, with 6 bases remaining between them. CDR1 is SGHRS and CDR2 is YFSETQ in the germline V gene. CDR3 size: 14 residues. CDR3 coding DNA: TGCGCCAGCAGACAAACCTCTGGGGCCAACGTCCTGACTTTC. Translation gives CASRQTSGANVLTF.

This clonotype was counted ten times or more. This chain joins TRBV29-1 and TRBJ1-1; no firm D call. The ends were cut back, 7 bases at V and 2 bases at J, with 11 bases in the middle. Germline CDR1 reads SQVTM; CDR2 reads ANQGSEA. This CDR3 has 12 residues. The CDR3 loop reads CSAGGINTEAFF. CDR3 coding DNA: TGCAGCGCCGGTGGAATAAACACTGAAGCTTTCTTT.

This clonotype appeared many times. This chain uses TRBV5-1 with TRBJ2-7; D possibly corresponds to TRBD2 (5 bases). V was clipped by 2 bases and J by 7 bases, with 13 bases between them. From germline, CDR1 is SGHRS and CDR2 YFSETQ. The CDR3 spans 13 residues. This CDR3 is CASSFGGFFEQYF. DNA for the CDR3: TGCGCCAGCAGCTTCGGCGGGTTCTTTGAGCAGTACTTC.

This clonotype occurred many times. V and J are TRBV20-1 and TRBJ2-3; 9 bases match TRBD2. The ends lost 6 bases at V and 4 bases at J; junction bases unmatched: 8. CDR1 DFQATT and CDR2 SNEGSKA come from the germline V gene (reference sequence). The CDR3 contains 14 residues. CDR3 amino acids: CSAISGGGADTQYF. The DNA of the CDR3 is TGCAGTGCAATTAGCGGGGGTGGTGCAGATACGCAGTATTTT.

This clonotype was seen only once. The V and J genes are TRBV5-1 and TRBJ2-5; 8 positions agree with TRBD2. CDR3 length: 15 amino acids. Trimming cost V 4 bases and J 7 bases; bases outside gene matches: 12. In germline, CDR1 is SGHRS, CDR2 YFSETQ. The CDR3 nucleotides read TGCGCCAGCAGCCCCGGGGTAGCGGGGCTTGGGACCCAGTACTTC. Translated, it gives CASSPGVAGLGTQYF.

This rearrangement joins TRBV11-2 to TRBJ2-3; D gene uncertain. The CDR3 length is 12 residues. Germline V lookup: CDR1 SGHAT, CDR2 FQNNGV. Deletions cut 2 bases from V and 7 bases from J, with 7 bases between. In DNA, the CDR3 is TGTGCCAGCAGCTTATCCTCCTATACGCAGTATTTT. This codes for CASSLSSYTQYF.

In this sample, this clonotype turned up many times. The CDR3 DNA sequence: TGTGCCAGCACCCTGTCCCCCTTACATTTTAACTATGGCTACACCTTC. It translates to CASTLSPLHFNYGYTF. The chain carries TRBV6-5 and TRBJ1-2; no definite D call. V lost 7 bases and J lost 1, with 19 bases in between. Germline CDR1 MNHEY, CDR2 SVGAGI. The CDR3 is 16 residues long.

The table lists this clonotype with many counts. The V gene is TRBV5-1, the J gene TRBJ2-7, with D unresolved. Germline CDR1 is SGHRS and CDR2 is YFSETQ. This CDR3 is built from 11 residues. V lost 6 bases, J lost 6 bases, and 10 bases lay in between. CDR3 residues: CASTFRSEQYF. The DNA of the CDR3 is TGCGCCAGCACATTTCGCTCCGAGCAGTACTTC.